This TCR beta chain was sequenced for a study of T cell responses to AZD1222 COVID-19 vaccine. The length of the CDR3 is 14 residues. V was shortened by 6 bases and J by 1 base, with 12 bases between the two germline ends. Germline CDR1 reads MNHEY; CDR2 reads SVGAGI. Libraries were prepared by immunoSEQ multiplex PCR; TCRdb keeps only in-frame clonotypes and omits some of them. The sample lists around 99,000 clones, around nine tenths occurring once. This clone has a single count. What it binds is unknown. Study-level results: Reportedly, close to half of spike-specific TCRs are directed against unmutated variant regions. Vaccine-associated CD4 TCRs ranged over spike, dominating at 160-218 and 743-854.

The sequences come from peripheral blood, collected on day 0 of AZD1222 vaccination. This chain links TRBV6-5 with TRBJ2-5; D call uncertain. The sequence came from an adult in good health. The CDR3, as DNA: TGTGCCAGCAGCCCCCTCGGTGGCCAAGAGACCCAGTACTTC. It translates to CASSPLGGQETQYF.